Each of the 14 T cell receptor beta chains below was sequenced from the same sample in a study of cytomegalovirus exposure and HLA in healthy donors. The PCR used 60 Vbeta and 13 Jbeta primers. Profiling relied on immunoSEQ multiplex PCR, and the TCRdb table lists in-frame clones only, not all of them. The sample includes approximately 120,000 clones, over 65% of them seen just once. Material: PBMCs. The receptors here all came from a woman aged 40 to 50 in good health and CMV-seronegative.

The chain couples TRBV4-1 to TRBJ2-2; D unresolved. V was cut by 0 bases and J by 7 bases, with 6 bases left in between. Germline CDR1 MGHRA, CDR2 YSYEKL. The CDR3 is 13 amino acids. The CDR3 nucleotides read TGCGCCAGCAGCCAAGATCCCTACGGGGAGCTGTTTTTT. The encoded protein is CASSQDPYGELFF.

Concerning this clone itself: One junction end disagrees with the germline gene, perhaps due to a read error. The gene calls are TRBV6-5 and TRBJ1-1, with 8 bases identical to TRBD1. Germline V gene sequence: CDR1 MNHEY, CDR2 SVGAGI. The CDR3 contains 13 residues. The CDR3 DNA sequence: TGTGCCAGCAGTTACTCGAGAGGCAGGGGGCCTCTCTTT. This sequence encodes CASSYSRGRGPLF.

This chain joins TRBV5-1 and TRBJ2-7; D uncertain. This CDR3 has 12 amino acids. V was pared by 3 bases and J by 3 bases, with 7 bases between. Germline V CDR1 and CDR2: SGHRS, YFSETQ. The CDR3 DNA reads as TGCGCCAGCAGCTCGAGTAACTACGAGCAGTACTTC. Protein product: CASSSSNYEQYF.

The V gene is TRBV29-1, the J gene TRBJ2-1; no definite D call. This CDR3 region has 12 residues. The germline V gene has CDR1 SQVTM and CDR2 ANQGSEA. The DNA of the CDR3 is TGCGTCACAGTGAGCTCCTACAATGAGCAGTTCTTC. Translated, it gives CVTVSSYNEQFF.

The chain joins TRBV28 to TRBJ2-3, with 7 positions matching TRBD1. CDR3 size: 15 residues. The trim removed 6 bases at V and 2 bases at J, leaving 8 bases unmatched. Germline V gene lookup returns CDR1 MDHEN and CDR2 SYDVKM. CDR3 amino acids: CASRTDRFVTDTQYF. The CDR3 coding sequence is TGTGCCAGCAGAACGGACAGGTTCGTCACAGATACGCAGTATTTT.

V gene TRBV4-2 combines with J gene TRBJ2-7; tentative D call: TRBD2 (5 bases). The CDR3 is 14 amino acids. Germline assignment: CDR1 LGHNA and CDR2 YNFKEQ. Trimming removed 4 bases from V and 2 bases from J, with 12 bases in between. The CDR3 DNA sequence: TGTGCCAGCAGCCCCTCGACTAAACCCTACGAGCAGTACTTC. Protein sequence: CASSPSTKPYEQYF.

The chain uses TRBV5-4 and TRBJ2-5, with 10 bases fitting TRBD2. The CDR3 sequence is 15 residues long. Germline V gene sequence: CDR1 SGHNT, CDR2 YYREEE (reference sequence). J lost 5 bases, V lost 4 bases, and 8 bases had no gene match. CDR3 protein: CASSLKREGGETQYF. The CDR3 DNA follows: TGTGCCAGCAGCCTTAAGCGGGAGGGTGGTGAGACCCAGTACTTC.

This clone came up a few times. The chain joins TRBV5-1 to TRBJ2-3, with 10 positions matching TRBD2. The CDR3 spans 14 residues. The germline V gene encodes CDR1 SGHRS and CDR2 YFSETQ. The ends lost 2 bases at V and 4 bases at J; junction bases unmatched: 1. The CDR3 DNA sequence: TGCGCCAGCAGCTTCCTAGCGGGGGCAGATACGCAGTATTTT. It specifies CASSFLAGADTQYF.

This chain joins TRBV10-3 and TRBJ2-7; a weak D match, TRBD1 (6 bases). This CDR3 comprises 16 residues. CDR1 is ENHRY and CDR2 is SYGVKD in the germline V gene. V was pared by 4 bases and J by 3 bases, with 19 bases between. CDR3 in DNA: TGTGCCATCAGTGGAGGGGCAGGGGCAGGGATCTACGAGCAGTACTTC. This gives the protein CAISGGAGAGIYEQYF.

The chain recombines TRBV5-1 with TRBJ1-5; possibly TRBD1 for D (5 bases). Trimming took 1 base from V and 7 from J, leaving 15 bases between them. CDR1 and CDR2 from the germline V gene are SGHRS and YFSETQ. The CDR3 is 15 amino acids. The CDR3 loop is CASSLWQGPGQPQHF. The CDR3 coding sequence is TGCGCCAGCAGCTTGTGGCAGGGCCCAGGACAGCCCCAGCATTTT.

The chain carries TRBV28 and TRBJ1-3, with D possibly TRBD1 on 6 matching bases. V lost 7 bases, J lost 6 bases, and 13 bases lay in between. Germline CDR1 reads MDHEN; CDR2 reads SYDVKM. CDR3 length: 13 residues. DNA of the CDR3: TGTGCCAGCACTTGGGGACACCTAAACACCATATATTTT. This sequence encodes CASTWGHLNTIYF.

J is TRBJ2-1 and V is TRBV5-4, with 12 nucleotides matching TRBD2. Germline V gene data show CDR1 as SGHNT and CDR2 as YYREEE (reference sequence). The length of the CDR3 is 15 residues. After removal of 4 bases from V and 7 bases from J, the junction contained 6 bases not matched to a gene. CDR3: CASSRTSGEGNEQFF. CDR3 coding DNA: TGTGCCAGCAGCCGGACTAGCGGGGAGGGGAATGAGCAGTTCTTC. Filled out from reference TRBV5-4 and TRBJ2-1, the complete variable domain reads ETGVTQSPTHLIKTRGQQVTLRCSSQSGHNTVSWYQQALGQGPQFIFQYYREEENGRGNFPPRFSGLQFPNYSSELNVNALELDDSALYLCASSRTSGEGNEQFFGPGTRLTVL.

J is TRBJ2-2 and V is TRBV11-3; the D gene is possibly TRBD2 (5 bases). V was shortened by 4 bases and J by 3 bases, with 15 bases between the two germline ends. The CDR3 runs 16 residues. In germline, CDR1 is SGHNT, CDR2 YENEEA. CDR3 loop: CASSWGGGRDTGELFF. CDR3 DNA sequence: TGTGCCAGCAGCTGGGGTGGTGGGCGGGACACCGGGGAGCTGTTTTTT.

V is TRBV19 and J is TRBJ2-2, with 7 bases identical to TRBD1. V lost 5 bases to trimming and J lost 0 bases; unmatched junction nucleotides: 3. The V gene's germline CDR1 is LNHDA and CDR2 SQIVND (reference sequence). The length of the CDR3 is 15 residues. CDR3 in amino acids: CASSHGTANTGELFF. CDR3 DNA sequence: TGTGCCAGTAGTCATGGGACAGCGAACACCGGGGAGCTGTTTTTT.